This TCR beta chain was recorded in a study of OX40 agonist ivuxolimab in advanced cancers. Some clones are missing from TCRdb's copy, which holds only in-frame ones; the method was immunoSEQ multiplex PCR. There are more than 45,000 clones in the sample; 88% occur only once, and around 1.5% lies in the top ten. As concerns this clone: A junction boundary mismatches the germline segment, possibly from a read error.

The CDR3 has 15 amino acids. From germline, CDR1 is KGHSH and CDR2 LQKENI. The chain has TRBV18 and TRBJ2-2, with TRBD1 as a possible D gene (6 bases). Sequencing used CD4+ or CD8+ T cells sorted from blood, obtained in a trial of the OX40 agonist ivuxolimab. The clonotype comes from an adult with an advanced solid tumor such as melanoma, head and neck, liver or kidney cancer. CDR3 in amino acids: CASSSTGTNTGELLF. As DNA, the CDR3 is TGTGCCAGCTCATCAACAGGGACAAACACCGGGGAGCTGCTTTTT.